This paragraph covers one TCR beta chain sequence. Its antigen remains unidentified. The input lacks base qualities; no much larger clone sits a single base away. TCRbeta CDR3 regions were amplified from genomic DNA using the immunoSEQ Assay, a bias-controlled multiplex PCR. From the authors' description of their analysis: The number of nucleated cells in each sample was estimated from the amplification of reference gene primers within the assay. To quantify the absolute abundance of each unique TCRbeta CDR3 rearrangement, sequence reads were collapsed and filtered. Productive Simpson clonality was computed per sample as the square root of Simpson's diversity index over productive rearrangements. TCRdb carries this immuneACCESS record with in-frame sequences only. Its versions omit some clonotypes, under half of them owing to an unresolved V gene in the studies checked, with the rest unexplained. Clonal size and the V and J genes are those of that table, whereas D and trimming came from the DNA. Within this sample are about 480,000 clones, with around nine tenths of them counted one time only. Of the sample, roughly 1.8% is held by the ten largest clones.

The junction shows trimming of 6 bases on V and 4 bases on J, plus 16 bases between the germline ends. According to the germline V gene, CDR1 reads MNHEY and CDR2 reads SVGAGI. Including the terminal cysteine and phenylalanine, the CDR3 comprises 15 residues. Just CDR3 DNA is preserved here, 45 bases in frame from base 1. This sample was included in a study of blood T cell repertoires in COVID-19 (dated by TCRdb to the early 2020s). In terms of the full investigation: Samples from collaborators originated in the United States, Italy and Spain and spanned both the acute and convalescent phases of COVID-19. Sample metadata almost always included a de-identified subject ID, COVID-19 status, age in years and sex. The repertoires were released in a freely available public database meant as a resource for research on the immune response to SARS-CoV-2. Where available, HLA class I and class II types were taken from metadata supplied by the sample provider and were not determined by assay-based typing. Samples were obtained from the ongoing ImmuneRACE study (first 160 participants) and from 1,254 subjects provided by 6 global collaborators. Subjects who had been exposed to COVID-19, were actively infected with it, or had recovered from it provided the deeply sampled blood TCRbeta repertoires that made up the dataset. The prospective study material was composed of cDNA or gDNA derived from T cells, B-cell-depleted T cells, or PBMCs. Here is what the overall study found, with its caveats: How much clinical and demographic metadata was included differed by source and by participant, and the metadata was provided uncurated.

Participants in the prospective study were enrolled through a virtual design, were aged roughly 18 to 100 years, and lived in about 25 United States geographic areas. In the prospective study, cohorts were assigned on the basis of participant-reported clinical history obtained from a screening survey and a study questionnaire. In the prospective study, whole blood, serum and a nasopharyngeal or oropharyngeal swab were collected from each participant by mobile phlebotomists. Prospective study participants could optionally give additional blood draws and questionnaires over an approximately two-month period. Before DNA extraction, prospective study blood samples were shipped either frozen or at room temperature.

Sequencing was carried out using PBMCs or T cells enriched from blood (not recorded which). The rearranged chain carries TRBV6-5 and TRBJ1-5, with the D gene uncertain. The sequence came from a woman aged 18-29 years with acute COVID-19. The CDR3 corresponds to CASSFRRPGNQPQHF. The DNA sequence is TGTGCCAGCAGCTTTAGACGGCCGGGGAATCAGCCCCAGCATTTT.